This T cell receptor beta chain stems from a study of blood T cell repertoires in COVID-19 (dated by TCRdb to 2018 to 2021). Study-wide context: Collaborator samples came from the United States, Italy and Spain and covered acute and convalescent phases of COVID-19. The repertoires were made available in a free public database intended to serve as a resource for research on the immune response to SARS-CoV-2. A de-identified subject ID, COVID-19 status, age in years and sex were almost always included in the sample metadata. Samples were obtained from the ongoing ImmuneRACE study (first 160 participants) and from some 1,300 subjects provided by 6 global collaborators. Subjects who had been exposed to COVID-19, were actively infected with it, or had recovered from it provided the deeply sampled blood TCRbeta repertoires that made up the dataset. HLA class I and class II types, where available, came from metadata supplied by the sample provider rather than from assay-based typing. The material from the prospective study consisted of cDNA or gDNA derived from T cells, B-cell-depleted T cells, or PBMCs.

In Seattle, one collaborating source enrolled patients while the infection was active and tracked those patients longitudinally over the course of disease. The collaborating institutions used their own protocols to collect whole blood in K2EDTA tubes. Collaborator samples were shipped for TCRbeta analysis as frozen whole blood, isolated PBMCs, or DNA extracted from either sample type. Regarding this clone: Its antigen remains unidentified. No base quality values were provided; no much bigger clone lies one nucleotide off.

General findings and caveats noted by the study authors: The amount of clinical and demographic metadata varied by source and participant and was provided uncurated.

TCRbeta CDR3 regions were amplified from genomic DNA using the immunoSEQ Assay, a bias-controlled multiplex PCR. In the authors' own workflow: Nucleated cell counts per sample were estimated from amplification of reference gene primers within the assay. To quantify the absolute abundance of each unique TCRbeta CDR3 rearrangement, sequence reads were collapsed and filtered. Productive Simpson clonality was computed per sample as the square root of Simpson's diversity index over productive rearrangements. In TCRdb, the immuneACCESS table is reduced to in-frame sequences with V and J assigned. These tables do not hold every clone; where another copy was compared, an unresolved V gene accounts for under half, and the others remain unexplained. The D gene and trimming were derived from the DNA, and the V and J assignments and clone size from that table. Counted in this sample were 250,000 to 350,000 clones; over 75% of them appeared once. 0.87% of the sample is held by the ten biggest clonotypes.

The sequence derives from a human donor with COVID-19, enrolled during active disease. The donor label of this sample is uncertain. Sequences were obtained from peripheral blood.

The CDR3 region reads CASSPLPRGYGYTF. The bases read TGTGCCAGCAGCCCCCTACCCCGCGGCTATGGCTACACCTTC. The rearrangement combines TRBV5-8 with TRBJ1-2, with the identity of the D gene unclear. The germline V gene gives CDR1 as SGHTS and CDR2 as YDEGEE. V lost 4 bases and J lost 4 bases; the stretch between them is 14 bases long. From the cysteine up to the phenylalanine, the CDR3 has a length of 14 residues. CDR3 DNA is the only sequence kept; it has 42 bases, read in frame from the first base.